The T cell receptor beta chain under discussion was sequenced for a study of CD8+ T cells in alopecia areata. Findings and caveats of the study: Clonality was higher in lesional than normal scalp, especially in alopecia totalis/universalis. In patients, TCRs were shared less clearly than in mice, and HLA may possibly be involved.

Using a FACSAria, the CD4+ and CD8+ T cells were sorted from the PBMCs. Regarding this clone: Its antigen is unknown.

Trimming left V 1 base short and J 4 bases short, with 5 bases between. CDR1 and CDR2 (germline): SGDLS, YYNGEE. The CDR3 sequence is 12 residues long. Extraction of RNA preceded its reverse transcription into cDNA, which served as the sequencing template. The assay was immunoSEQ multiplex PCR, and TCRdb's table has in-frame clones only and misses some. The table records approximately 150,000 clones, around 54% of them present only once. Sequencing used CD4+ T cells sorted from blood. This TCR was recovered from a human donor in good health. The chain couples TRBV9 to TRBJ1-2; D gene unclear. The chain's CDR3 is CASSVSRYGYTF. The CDR3 DNA reads TGTGCCAGCAGCGTAAGCCGCTATGGCTACACCTTC.